Listed below are T cell receptor beta chains from one sample, sequenced in a study of cytomegalovirus exposure and HLA in healthy donors. Method: immunoSEQ multiplex PCR; TCRdb's copy keeps in-frame clones and lacks some. The table has about 130,000 clones, around four fifths seen once. The sequenced sample consisted of PBMCs. Source of these receptors: a human donor in good health. CDR3s leave out the opening cysteine and the closing phenylalanine or tryptophan. D genes are given only for firm matches.

v_gene	d_gene	j_gene	CDR3aa
TRBV27	TRBD1	TRBJ2-7	ASSFLGTGSYEQY
TRBV27	TRBD1	TRBJ1-1	ASSFDRGLRTEAF
TRBV2	.	TRBJ2-1	ASSPGGHPPRDEQF
TRBV5-4	.	TRBJ2-1	ASRSNPTGSNEQF
TRBV10-3	.	TRBJ2-7	AISESPGEGTRYEQY
TRBV19	.	TRBJ2-5	ASSIRQYQETQY
TRBV7-2	.	TRBJ1-3	ASSSFGNTIY
TRBV4-1	.	TRBJ1-2	ASSQALAGMENGYT
TRBV5-6	.	TRBJ2-5	ASSWVAGTETQY
TRBV28	TRBD1	TRBJ1-5	ASSLGQYQPQH
TRBV6-1	.	TRBJ2-7	ASSELVLLEDEQY
TRBV4-1	.	TRBJ1-2	ASSPTGHYGYT
TRBV7-9	TRBD1	TRBJ1-5	ASSSTGANQPQH
TRBV19	.	TRBJ2-3	ASSIGGGAPDTQY
TRBV7-4	.	TRBJ1-5	ASSLGIVNQPQH
TRBV11-3	.	TRBJ2-1	ASSLGERVHEQF
TRBV7-9	.	TRBJ1-1	ASRPGGAGEAF
TRBV7-2	TRBD1	TRBJ1-2	ASSSDRALYGYT
TRBV2	.	TRBJ1-6	ASSPQGGNSPLH
TRBV6-6	TRBD1	TRBJ1-5	ASSYSPDRGNQPQH
TRBV2	.	TRBJ1-1	ASRPNTDTEAF
TRBV12-5	TRBD1	.	ASGLPTKGARHHEQY
TRBV5-4	TRBD1	TRBJ2-5	ASSLPSTGEETQY
TRBV15	.	TRBJ2-2	ATSRDRGLNTGELF
TRBV6-5	TRBD1	TRBJ2-3	ASSTGTGDPDTQY
TRBV15	.	TRBJ2-7	ATSSDRRSYEQY
TRBV27	.	TRBJ1-5	ASGRQPQH
TRBV6-4	.	TRBJ2-2	ASSDSTNTGELF
TRBV10-3	.	TRBJ1-2	AISETRYDYT
TRBV5-4	TRBD1	TRBJ1-2	ASSLVGQTNYGYT